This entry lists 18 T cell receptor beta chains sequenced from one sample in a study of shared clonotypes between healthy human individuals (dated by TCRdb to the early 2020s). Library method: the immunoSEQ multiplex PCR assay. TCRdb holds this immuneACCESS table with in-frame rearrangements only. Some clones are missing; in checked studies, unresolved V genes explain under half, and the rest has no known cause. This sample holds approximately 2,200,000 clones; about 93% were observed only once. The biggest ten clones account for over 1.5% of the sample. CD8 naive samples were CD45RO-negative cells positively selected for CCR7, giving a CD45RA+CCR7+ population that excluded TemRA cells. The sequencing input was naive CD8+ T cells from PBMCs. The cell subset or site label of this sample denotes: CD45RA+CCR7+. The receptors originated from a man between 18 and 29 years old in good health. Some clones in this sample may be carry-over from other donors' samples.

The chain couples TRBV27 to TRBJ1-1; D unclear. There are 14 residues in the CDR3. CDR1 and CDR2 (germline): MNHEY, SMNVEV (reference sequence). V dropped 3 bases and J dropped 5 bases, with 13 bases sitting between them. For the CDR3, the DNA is TGTGCCAGCAGTTTTTCGTCTGGAGGAACTGAAGCTTTCTTT. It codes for CASSFSSGGTEAFF.

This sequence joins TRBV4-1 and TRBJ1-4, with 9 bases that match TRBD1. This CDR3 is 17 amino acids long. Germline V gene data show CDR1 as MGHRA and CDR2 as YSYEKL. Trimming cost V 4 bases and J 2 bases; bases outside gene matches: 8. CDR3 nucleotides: TGCGCCAGCAGCCCTCTACCGGGACAGGGCACTAATGAAAAACTGTTTTTT. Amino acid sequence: CASSPLPGQGTNEKLFF.

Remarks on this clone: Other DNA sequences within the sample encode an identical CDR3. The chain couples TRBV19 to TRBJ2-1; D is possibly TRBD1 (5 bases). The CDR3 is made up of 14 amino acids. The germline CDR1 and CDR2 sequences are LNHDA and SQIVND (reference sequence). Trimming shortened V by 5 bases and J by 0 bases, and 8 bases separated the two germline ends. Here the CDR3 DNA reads TGTGCCAGTAGTTGGGGCACCTCCTACAATGAGCAGTTCTTC. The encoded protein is CASSWGTSYNEQFF. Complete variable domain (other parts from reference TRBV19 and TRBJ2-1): DGGITQSPKYLFRKEGQNVTLSCEQNLNHDAMYWYRQDPGQGLRLIYYSQIVNDFQKGDIAEGYSVSREKKESFPLTVTSAQKNPTAFYLCASSWGTSYNEQFFGPGTRLTVL.

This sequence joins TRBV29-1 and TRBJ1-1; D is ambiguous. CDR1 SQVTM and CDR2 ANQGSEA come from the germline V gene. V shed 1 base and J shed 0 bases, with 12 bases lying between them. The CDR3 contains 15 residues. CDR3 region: CSVEVFGSLNTEAFF. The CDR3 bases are TGCAGCGTTGAAGTGTTCGGATCTTTGAACACTGAAGCTTTCTTT.

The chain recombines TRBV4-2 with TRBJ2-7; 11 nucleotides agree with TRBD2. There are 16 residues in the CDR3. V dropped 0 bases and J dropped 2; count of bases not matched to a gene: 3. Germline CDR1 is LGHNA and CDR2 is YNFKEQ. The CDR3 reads CASSQELAGGPYEQYF. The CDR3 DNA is TGTGCCAGCAGCCAAGAGTTAGCGGGAGGGCCCTACGAGCAGTACTTC.

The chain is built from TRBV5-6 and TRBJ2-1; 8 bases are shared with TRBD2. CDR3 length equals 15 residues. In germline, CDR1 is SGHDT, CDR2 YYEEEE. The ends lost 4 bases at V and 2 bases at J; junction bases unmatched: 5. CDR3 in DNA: TGTGCCAGCAGCGGAAGCGGGAGCGCCTACAATGAGCAGTTCTTC. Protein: CASSGSGSAYNEQFF.

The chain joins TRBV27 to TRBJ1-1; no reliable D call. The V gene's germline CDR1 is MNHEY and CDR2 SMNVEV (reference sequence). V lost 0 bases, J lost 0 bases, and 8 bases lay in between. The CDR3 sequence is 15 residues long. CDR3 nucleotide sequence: TGTGCCAGCAGTTTATCGACGGCTATGAACACTGAAGCTTTCTTT. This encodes CASSLSTAMNTEAFF.

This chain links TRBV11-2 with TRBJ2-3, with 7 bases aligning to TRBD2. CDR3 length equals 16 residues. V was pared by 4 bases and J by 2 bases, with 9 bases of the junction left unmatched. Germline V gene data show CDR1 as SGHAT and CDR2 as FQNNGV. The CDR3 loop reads CASSYWDGRPTDTQYF. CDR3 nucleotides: TGTGCCAGCAGCTACTGGGACGGGAGGCCCACAGATACGCAGTATTTT.

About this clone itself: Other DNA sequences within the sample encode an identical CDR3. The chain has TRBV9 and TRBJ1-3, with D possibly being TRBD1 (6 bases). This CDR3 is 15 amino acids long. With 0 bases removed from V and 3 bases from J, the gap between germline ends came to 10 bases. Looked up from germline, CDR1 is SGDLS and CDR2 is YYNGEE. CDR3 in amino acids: CASSVGGASGNTIYF. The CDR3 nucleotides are TGTGCCAGCAGCGTAGGGGGGGCAAGTGGAAACACCATATATTTT.

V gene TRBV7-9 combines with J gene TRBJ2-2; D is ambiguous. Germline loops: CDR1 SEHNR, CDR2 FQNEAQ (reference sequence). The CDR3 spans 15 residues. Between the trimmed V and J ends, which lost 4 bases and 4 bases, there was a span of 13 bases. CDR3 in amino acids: CASSSWALLTGELFF. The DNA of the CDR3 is TGTGCCAGCAGCTCGTGGGCTCTACTCACCGGGGAGCTGTTTTTT.

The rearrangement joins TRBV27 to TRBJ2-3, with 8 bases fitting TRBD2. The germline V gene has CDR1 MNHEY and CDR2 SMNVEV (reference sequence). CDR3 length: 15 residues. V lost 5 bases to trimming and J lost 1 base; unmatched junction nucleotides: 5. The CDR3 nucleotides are TGTGCCAGCAGTGGAATACTAGCGGGCACAGATACGCAGTATTTT. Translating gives CASSGILAGTDTQYF.

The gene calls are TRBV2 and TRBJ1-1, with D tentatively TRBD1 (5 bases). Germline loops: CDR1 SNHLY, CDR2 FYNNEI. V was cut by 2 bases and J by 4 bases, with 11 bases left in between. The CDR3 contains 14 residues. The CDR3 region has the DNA TGTGCCAGCAGTGAAAGGGGCAGGGTCACTGAAGCTTTCTTT. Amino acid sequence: CASSERGRVTEAFF.

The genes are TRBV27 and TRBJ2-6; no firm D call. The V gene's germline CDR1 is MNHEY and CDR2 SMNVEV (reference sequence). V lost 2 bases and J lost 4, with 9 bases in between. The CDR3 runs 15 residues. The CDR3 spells CASSLTRSGANVLTF. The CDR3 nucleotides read TGTGCCAGCAGTTTAACCCGATCCGGGGCCAACGTCCTGACTTTC.

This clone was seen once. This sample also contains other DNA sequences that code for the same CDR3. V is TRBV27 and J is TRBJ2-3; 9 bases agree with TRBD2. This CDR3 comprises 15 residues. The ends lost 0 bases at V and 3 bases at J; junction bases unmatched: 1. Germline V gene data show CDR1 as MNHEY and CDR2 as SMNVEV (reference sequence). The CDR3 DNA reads TGTGCCAGCAGTTTATCGACTAGCGGAACAGATACGCAGTATTTT. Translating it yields CASSLSTSGTDTQYF.

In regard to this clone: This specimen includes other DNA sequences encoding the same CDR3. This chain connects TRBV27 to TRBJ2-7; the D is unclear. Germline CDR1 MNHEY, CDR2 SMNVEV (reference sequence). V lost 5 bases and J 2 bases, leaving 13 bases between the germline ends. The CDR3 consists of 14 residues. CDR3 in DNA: TGTGCCAGCAGTACCTGGACCGGAACCTACGAGCAGTACTTC. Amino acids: CASSTWTGTYEQYF.

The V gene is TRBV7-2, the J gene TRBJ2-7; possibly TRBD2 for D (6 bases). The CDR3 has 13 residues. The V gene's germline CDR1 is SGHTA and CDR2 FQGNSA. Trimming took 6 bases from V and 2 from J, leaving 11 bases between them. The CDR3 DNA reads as TGTGCCAGCAGACCTGGGGGGACCTACGAGCAGTACTTC. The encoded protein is CASRPGGTYEQYF.

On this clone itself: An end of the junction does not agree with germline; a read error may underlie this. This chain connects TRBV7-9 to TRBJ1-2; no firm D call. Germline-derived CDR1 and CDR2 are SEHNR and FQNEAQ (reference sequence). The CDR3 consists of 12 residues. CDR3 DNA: TGTGCCAGCAGCTTAGAGGGCGGAGGCACCAACTTC. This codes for CASSLEGGGTNF.

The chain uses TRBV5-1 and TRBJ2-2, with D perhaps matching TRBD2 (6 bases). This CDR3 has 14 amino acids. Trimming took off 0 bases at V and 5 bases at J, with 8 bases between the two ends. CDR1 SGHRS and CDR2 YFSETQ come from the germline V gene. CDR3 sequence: CASSLVAVTGELFF. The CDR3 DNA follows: TGCGCCAGCAGCTTGGTAGCGGTAACCGGGGAGCTGTTTTTT.